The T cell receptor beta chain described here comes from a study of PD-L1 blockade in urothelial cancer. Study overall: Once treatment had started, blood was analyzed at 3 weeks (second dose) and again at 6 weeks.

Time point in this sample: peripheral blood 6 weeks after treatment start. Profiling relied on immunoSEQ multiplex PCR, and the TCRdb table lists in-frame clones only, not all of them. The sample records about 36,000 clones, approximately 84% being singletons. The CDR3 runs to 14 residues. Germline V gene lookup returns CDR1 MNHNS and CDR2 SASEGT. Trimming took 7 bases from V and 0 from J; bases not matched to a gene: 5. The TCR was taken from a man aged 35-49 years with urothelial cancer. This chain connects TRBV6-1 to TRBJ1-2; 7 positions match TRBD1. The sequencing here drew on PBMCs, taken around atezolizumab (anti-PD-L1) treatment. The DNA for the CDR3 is TGTGCCAGCACCCGGGACAGCACTAACTATGGCTACACCTTC. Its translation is CASTRDSTNYGYTF.